This is a list of T cell receptor beta chains from one sample in a study of metastatic and nonmetastatic thyroid tumors. TCRdb reprocessed the PCR reads using MiXCR. The table includes around 14,000 clones, around 4% detected once. Sequences were obtained from tumor tissue. Source of these receptors: a female donor with papillary thyroid cancer or a benign thyroid nodule (not recorded which). Some clones in this sample may be carry-over from other donors' samples. CDR3s include the opening cysteine and the closing phenylalanine or tryptophan. D genes are given only for firm matches. Clone size is stated in some rows and not others, as once, few, many or a class when expanded.

cdr3_nt cdr3_aa d_call j_call clone_size v_call
TGTGCCACCAGGACAGGGGGTAGCGTCACGGAGGGCTACACCTTC CATRTGGSVTEGYTF TRBD1 TRBJ1-2 few TRBV6-1
TGTGCCACTTCCCTGGGGGCAGGGATCGGCGAGCAGTACTTC CATSLGAGIGEQYF - TRBJ2-7 few TRBV25-1
TGTGCCAGCAGCTTGAGATGGGGCCCCAGTGTCGAGCAGTACTTC CASSLRWGPSVEQYF - TRBJ2-7 few TRBV11-2
TGTGCCAGCAGTTACTCAGGGCGGGTGTACAATGAGCAGTTCTTC CASSYSGRVYNEQFF - TRBJ2-1 - TRBV6-2/TRBV6-3
TGTGCCAGCAGCTCACCGACTAGCGGGAGGACCAATGAGCAGTTCTTC CASSSPTSGRTNEQFF TRBD2 TRBJ2-1 few TRBV12-3/TRBV12-4
TGTGCCAGCAGTTACTCGCGTGGGAGGACTGAAGCTTTCTTT CASSYSRGRTEAFF - TRBJ1-1 - TRBV6-2/TRBV6-3
TGTGCCAGCAGTAGCCGGACAGGGGCTTATGAGAATACGCAGTATTTT CASSSRTGAYENTQYF TRBD1 TRBJ2-3 - TRBV12-3/TRBV12-4
TGTGCCAGCAGCCAAGCGGGGGATAATTCACCCCTCCACTTT CASSQAGDNSPLHF - TRBJ1-6 many TRBV3-1
TGTGCCAGCAGCCCCCCACCGTCAGGGGTCTATGGCTACACCTTC CASSPPPSGVYGYTF - TRBJ1-2 few TRBV28
TGTGCCAGCAGAGAACAGCTGGGGGAGCAGTTCTTC CASREQLGEQFF - TRBJ2-1 few TRBV6-1
TGTGCCAGTAGTATATTGGGATCCGGGGAGCTGTTTTTT CASSILGSGELFF - TRBJ2-2 - TRBV19
TGTGCCAGCAGCTTGTATAATCCTGGAAACACCATATATTTT CASSLYNPGNTIYF - TRBJ1-3 few TRBV5-5
TGTGCCAGCAGCTTAGGAGGGAGCCGGTACGAGCAGTACTTC CASSLGGSRYEQYF - TRBJ2-7 few TRBV7-9
TGTGCCAGCAGTACCTTGGGACAGGGCGGGAATACGCAGTATTTT CASSTLGQGGNTQYF TRBD1 TRBJ2-3 - TRBV6-5
TGTGCCAGCAGCTCAAGAGGTCTAGCGGGAGCGAACACCGGGGAGCTGTTTTTT CASSSRGLAGANTGELFF TRBD2 TRBJ2-2 few TRBV7-8
TGTGCCAGCAGCTCGGTCACAGATACGCAGTATTTT CASSSVTDTQYF - TRBJ2-3 many TRBV4-2
TGTGCCAGCACCAAGATCGACGGGCCAGCCAATGAGCAGTTCTTC CASTKIDGPANEQFF - TRBJ2-1 - TRBV6-1
TGTGCCATCAGTCGCGCGCAGGAGGGGAACACTGAAGCTTTCTTT CAISRAQEGNTEAFF - TRBJ1-1 few TRBV10-3
TGTGCCAGCAGTTTAGCGGGAAACACCATATATTTT CASSLAGNTIYF - TRBJ1-3 - TRBV27
TGTGCCAGCAGCTTAGCTGGGGACTCATTCTACGAGCAGTACTTC CASSLAGDSFYEQYF - TRBJ2-7 few TRBV7-2
TGCGCCAGCAGCTTGTCTCTAGTCGTGGGCACCGGGGAGCTGTTTTTT CASSLSLVVGTGELFF - TRBJ2-2 - TRBV5-1
TGTGCCGGAAGTCGGGACAGAAGCACAGATACGCAGTATTTT CAGSRDRSTDTQYF TRBD1 TRBJ2-3 - TRBV6-2/TRBV6-3
TGTGCCACCAGTGACCCTTCTAGCCCCGGGGAGCTGTTTTTT CATSDPSSPGELFF - TRBJ2-2 few TRBV24-1
TGTGCCAGCAGCCAGTCGAGGGAGTCACCCCTCCACTTT CASSQSRESPLHF - TRBJ1-6 few TRBV3-1
TGTGCCAGCAGCCCAGCAGGGAAATACAATGAGCAGTTCTTC CASSPAGKYNEQFF - TRBJ2-1 few TRBV13
TGTGCCAGCAGTACAGGGGTGTACACCTTC CASSTGVYTF TRBD1 TRBJ1-2 - TRBV28
TGTGCCAGCAGAACCTCGACAGGAGGGCGGTCACCCCTCCACTTT CASRTSTGGRSPLHF - TRBJ1-6 - TRBV6-1
TGTGCCAGCAGTTCCGGACTCAGCTATGGCTACACCTTC CASSSGLSYGYTF - TRBJ1-2 few TRBV27
TGTGCCAGCACCTTCCTCAGAGGGACGACCCAGTACTTC CASTFLRGTTQYF - TRBJ2-5 medium-sized TRBV6-1
TGTGCCAGCAGTGAAGACCTGGGGACTAGCGGCGGCTACGAGCAGTACTTC CASSEDLGTSGGYEQYF TRBD2 TRBJ2-7 - TRBV2
TGTGCCAGCAGCTTAGATATTACAGGATACTCAACTAATGAAAAACTGTTTTTT CASSLDITGYSTNEKLFF - TRBJ1-4 - TRBV7-8
TGTGCCAGCAGCTTAGACGCCTACGAGCAGTTCTTC CASSLDAYEQFF - TRBJ2-1 - TRBV11-2
TGTGCCACCGGGGGGGGAAGTGGTGGTGGCTACACCTTC CATGGGSGGGYTF - TRBJ1-2 few TRBV27
TGCGCCAGCAGCTTGGCCGGGACTAGCGGGAGAGAGTACGAGCAGTACTTC CASSLAGTSGREYEQYF TRBD2 TRBJ2-7 few TRBV5-1
TGTGCCATCAGTGAGTCGCGGCCAGAGAATCAGCGCCAGCATTTT CAISESRPENQRQHF - TRBJ1-5 few TRBV10-3
TGTGCCAGCAGACTAGCGTTGAGTGAAGATACGCAGTATTTT CASRLALSEDTQYF TRBD2 TRBJ2-3 few TRBV27
TGTGCCAGCAGTTACTCGAGGGTCGCGGGAGGTACGCAGTATTTT CASSYSRVAGGTQYF TRBD2 TRBJ2-3 few TRBV6-5
TGTGCCAGCAGTTACAACAGGGGTGATACGCAGTATTTT CASSYNRGDTQYF TRBD1 TRBJ2-3 - TRBV6-2/TRBV6-3
TGTGCCAGCAGCCGCACTAGCGTAACCGACAATGAGAAGTTCTTC CASSRTSVTDNEKFF TRBD2 TRBJ2-1 - TRBV6-1
TGTGCCAGTAGTAAGGGGACAACTGATCAGGCCCAGTACTTC CASSKGTTDQAQYF - TRBJ2-5 - TRBV19
TGCAGCGCTGGACAGACAACCGGGGAGCTGTTTTTT CSAGQTTGELFF - TRBJ2-2 few TRBV29-1
TGTGCCAGCAGCTTGGGAGGGTACCAAGAGACCCAGTACTTC CASSLGGYQETQYF TRBD2 TRBJ2-5 - TRBV7-9
TGCAGTGCTAGAGAAAACCCCACAGATACGCAGTATTTT CSARENPTDTQYF - TRBJ2-3 - TRBV20-1
TGTGCCAGCAGCGACAGGGGATCATCCTACGAGCAGTACTTC CASSDRGSSYEQYF TRBD1 TRBJ2-7 - TRBV6-1
TGTGCCAGCAGCCGAGGGGGGGGGAACTATGGCTACACCTTC CASSRGGGNYGYTF - TRBJ1-2 medium-sized TRBV7-3
TGTGCCAGCAGTGGTGCAAGCAGGGGATCTAATGAAAAACTGTTTTTT CASSGASRGSNEKLFF - TRBJ1-4 few TRBV25-1
TGTGCCAGCAGTTTAAGGAGGCCCGGAAACACCATATATTTT CASSLRRPGNTIYF - TRBJ1-3 - TRBV28
TGTGCCAGCAGCAGGACGATCTCGGAGACCCAGTACTTC CASSRTISETQYF - TRBJ2-5 few TRBV5-4